The T cell receptor beta chain under discussion was sequenced for a study of blood T cells in healthy people across ages. Points from the study as a whole: Whereas aged donors had fewer naive CD4+ cells, long-lived donors had more of them and higher diversity.

With respect to this clonotype: The target antigen is unknown.

The sample providers were healthy Caucasian people from Russia, aged about 6 to 100. From germline, CDR1 is DFQATT and CDR2 SNEGSKA (reference sequence). This CDR3 is built from 15 residues. V lost 4 bases and J 0 bases, leaving 13 bases between the germline ends. A second roughly 6 to 12 cycle PCR used barcoded and J-beta primers. A single record per CDR3 protein comes from TCRdb applying MiXCR to the 5' RACE reads. The sample includes around 790,000 distinct CDR3 sequences, around 42% of them seen just once. This chain connects TRBV20-1 to TRBJ2-1; D possibly corresponds to TRBD2 (6 bases). The sequenced sample consisted of blood. This clonotype was sampled from a man aged 55 to 69 in good health. This chain's CDR3 is CSANSLAISYNEQFF. DNA of the CDR3: TGCAGTGCTAATTCCCTAGCGATCTCCTACAATGAGCAGTTCTTC.